These 21 T cell receptor beta chains were sequenced from one sample in a study of early T cells in non-severe SARS-CoV-2 infection. MiXCR, applied by TCRdb to the 5' RACE reads, yields one record per CDR3 protein. The sample gives about 33,000 distinct CDR3 sequences, 3.9% of which show up once; more than 8.5% is in the top ten. The sequencing input was whole blood. The receptors shown here come from an adult who was a healthcare worker with PCR-confirmed SARS-CoV-2 infection or an uninfected control (not recorded which).

This clonotype was recorded many times. This chain links TRBV6-6 with TRBJ2-3; TRBD2 agrees at 12 bases. The CDR3 is 15 amino acids. The germline V gene has CDR1 MNHNY and CDR2 SVGAGI (reference sequence). V shed 5 bases, J shed 6 bases, and the junction held 6 bases outside the gene matches. The CDR3 DNA is TGTGCCAGCAGTCCAGGACTAGCGGGAACGGATACGCAGTATTTT. Protein product: CASSPGLAGTDTQYF.

This clonotype was recorded many times. The chain links TRBV3-2 to TRBJ2-1; the table calls TRBD2, which could not be checked here. TRBV3-2 is recorded as a pseudogene. The CDR3 consists of 15 residues. The DNA of the CDR3 is TGTGCCAGCAGCCAGCTTAGCGGGTGGGGCAATGAGCAGTTATTC. Translated: CASSQLSGWGNEQLF.

In this sample, this clonotype turned up many times. This sequence joins TRBV6-5 and TRBJ1-1, with D unclear. The V gene lost 6 bases and the J gene lost 1 base, with 9 bases spanning the gap. The CDR3 is made up of 13 amino acids. Per germline, CDR1 MNHEY and CDR2 SVGAGI. CDR3 sequence: CASRFTANTEAFF. The CDR3 nucleotides are TGTGCCAGCAGATTCACAGCGAACACTGAAGCTTTCTTT.

Only a few counts were recorded for this clonotype. This rearrangement joins TRBV20-1 to TRBJ2-1, with D hard to call. Germline V lookup: CDR1 DFQATT, CDR2 SNEGSKA (reference sequence). The CDR3 runs to 16 residues. Trimming shortened V by 6 bases and J by 4 bases, and 22 bases separated the two germline ends. The DNA of the CDR3 is TGCAGTGCCATCGTCTCGCTCGTTAGAGCTTACAATGAGCAGTTCTTC. Translated: CSAIVSLVRAYNEQFF.

There are many counts of this clonotype. This chain uses TRBV12-3 or TRBV12-4 with TRBJ2-7; TRBD2 matches 10 bases. This CDR3 region has 14 residues. CDR3 sequence (DNA): TGCCCCCCTGTGGGTCCTAGCGGGAGCCACGAGCAGTACGTC. Translated: CPPVGPSGSHEQYV.

The rearrangement uses TRBV5-1 and TRBJ1-5, with a tentative D call TRBD1 (5 bases). V lost 0 bases and J lost 1, with 8 bases in between. The CDR3 is 15 residues long. CDR1 is SGHRS and CDR2 is YFSETQ in the germline V gene. CDR3 sequence reads: CASSLGGASNQPQHF. The CDR3 coding sequence is TGCGCCAGCAGCTTGGGAGGGGCCAGCAATCAGCCCCAGCATTTT.

This clonotype has ten or more counts. V and J are TRBV12-3 or TRBV12-4 and TRBJ2-1; D is unresolved. Trimming cost V 6 bases and J 5 bases, with 11 bases left between them. The CDR3 is made up of 13 amino acids. The CDR3 loop is CASRVYEDNEQFF. DNA for the CDR3: TGTGCCAGCAGAGTCTACGAGGACAATGAGCAGTTCTTC.

This clonotype was detected many times. The chain couples TRBV7-9 to TRBJ1-1, with 7 positions matching TRBD1. Germline-derived CDR1 and CDR2 are SEHNR and FQNEAQ (reference sequence). Trimming at V came to 5 bases and at J to 4 bases, leaving 4 bases not matched to a gene. The CDR3 extends over 13 amino acids. CDR3 sequence: CASSPQGGTEAFF. CDR3 sequence (DNA): TGTGCCAGCAGCCCCCAGGGGGGCACTGAAGCTTTCTTT. The complete variable domain, with remaining parts taken from reference TRBV7-9 and TRBJ1-1, reads DTGVSQNPRHKITKRGQNVTFRCDPISEHNRLYWYRQTLGQGPEFLTYFQNEAQLEKSRLLSDRFSAERPKGSFSTLEIQRTEQGDSAMYLCASSPQGGTEAFFGQGTRLTVV.

The chain links TRBV20-1 to TRBJ2-1; 11 positions match TRBD2. Germline V lookup: CDR1 DFQATT, CDR2 SNEGSKA (reference sequence). V was pared by 5 bases and J by 3 bases, with 6 bases of the junction left unmatched. The CDR3 length is 15 residues. CDR3 amino acids: CSAPILAGDYNEQFF. DNA of the CDR3: TGCAGTGCTCCTATACTAGCGGGGGACTACAATGAGCAGTTCTTC.

This clonotype was counted at least ten times. The chain employs TRBV4-3 and TRBJ2-7; 9 positions agree with TRBD2. Germline CDR1 is LGHNA and CDR2 is YSLEER. The CDR3 has 16 residues. V was clipped by 0 bases and J by 5 bases; unmatched bases: 8. The DNA for the CDR3 is TGCGCCAGCAGCCAAGATAGCGGGACTAGCTTCGACGAGCAGTACTTC. Encoded protein: CASSQDSGTSFDEQYF.

This clonotype has a count of ten or more. CDR3 loop: CSASSFLNQPQHF. CDR3 nucleotide sequence: TGCAGTGCTAGTTCCTTCCTCAATCAGCCCCAGCATTTT. The rearrangement links TRBV20-1 to TRBJ1-5; no reliable D call. CDR3 size: 13 residues. CDR1 is DFQATT and CDR2 is SNEGSKA in the germline V gene (reference sequence). The V gene lost 3 bases and the J gene lost 3 bases, with 9 bases spanning the gap.

In the case of this clonotype: A much larger clone lies a single base off, so this may be a read error. Likely a read error: the CDR3 ends without its conserved phenylalanine or tryptophan. The J gene is TRBJ2-1, the V gene TRBV14, with no clear D. Germline CDR1 reads SGHDN; CDR2 reads FVKESK. This CDR3 contains 16 residues. V was pared by 8 bases and J by 1 base, with 18 bases between. CDR3 nucleotides: TGTGCCAGCCCCCCCACAGCACACCTTTCCTACAATGAGCAGTTCTAC. Translation: CASPPTAHLSYNEQFY.

There are many counts of this clonotype. The chain couples TRBV6-2 or TRBV6-3 to TRBJ1-5; TRBD1 matches 8 bases. Germline lookup yields CDR1 MNHEY and CDR2 SVGEGT. Germline trimming cut 6 bases from V and 5 bases from J; bases unmatched to any gene: 9. This CDR3 contains 15 residues. CDR3 amino acids: CASRPRGLRDQPQHF. The DNA of the CDR3 is TGTGCCAGCAGACCCAGGGGGCTTCGGGATCAGCCCCAGCATTTT.

This clonotype was observed at least ten times. V is TRBV12-3 or TRBV12-4 and J is TRBJ1-5; TRBD1 is a possible D gene (5 bases). V was shortened by 1 base and J by 3 bases, with 13 bases between the two germline ends. The CDR3 contains 16 residues. The CDR3, as DNA: TGTGCCAGCAGTTTAGAGCGAGGGGCCAACAATCAGCCCCAGCATTTT. Its translation: CASSLERGANNQPQHF.

This clonotype was seen many times. This chain links TRBV7-9 with TRBJ2-2; TRBD1 agrees at 9 bases. The length of the CDR3 is 15 residues. Germline CDR1 and CDR2: SEHNR and FQNEAQ (reference sequence). The J segment lost 6 bases and the V segment lost 11 bases, leaving 13 bases of the junction unmatched. Here the CDR3 reads CAYDSGTGFAGELFF. For the CDR3, the DNA is TGTGCCTATGACTCCGGGACAGGGTTTGCCGGGGAGCTGTTTTTT.

This clonotype was detected ten times or more. The chain joins TRBV3-1 to TRBJ2-7; 8 nucleotides agree with TRBD2. This CDR3 has 15 residues. V lost 0 bases to trimming and J lost 1 base; unmatched junction nucleotides: 2. Germline lookup yields CDR1 LGHDT and CDR2 YNNKEL (reference sequence). In DNA form, the CDR3 reads TGTGCCAGCAGCCAAGATGGGACTAGTTCCTACGAGCAGTACTTC. It specifies CASSQDGTSSYEQYF.

This clonotype has at least ten counts. The rearrangement joins TRBV6-4 to TRBJ2-3; tentatively, D is TRBD1 or TRBD2 (6 bases each). The CDR3 sequence is 12 residues long. The ends were cut back, 6 bases at V and 8 bases at J, with 12 bases in the middle. Germline CDR1 MRHNA, CDR2 SNTAGT. The CDR3 loop reads CASSPGGGTQYF. The CDR3 DNA reads as TGTGCCAGCAGCCCAGGAGGGGGTACGCAGTATTTT.

The sample holds many counts of this clonotype. This chain connects TRBV28 to TRBJ2-5; D is perhaps TRBD2 (6 bases). The CDR3 length is 15 residues. The germline V gene has CDR1 MDHEN and CDR2 SYDVKM. The ends were cut back, 5 bases at V and 4 bases at J, with 17 bases in the middle. CDR3 in amino acids: CASSGSLARGETQYF. CDR3 sequence (DNA): TGTGCCAGCAGTGGATCCTTAGCGCGGGGAGAGACCCAGTACTTC.

This clonotype has at least ten counts. The genes are TRBV7-6 and TRBJ1-6; D is ambiguous. The V end was cut by 5 bases, the J end by 7 bases, with 12 bases between. CDR3 length equals 14 residues. CDR1 is SGHVS, CDR2 FNYEAQ, per germline. The chain's CDR3 is CASSPTISNSPLHF. CDR3 DNA: TGTGCCAGCAGCCCTACCATATCAAATTCACCCCTCCACTTT.

At least ten counts were recorded for this clonotype. This chain connects TRBV28 to TRBJ2-7; 9 bases are a match to TRBD2. CDR3 length equals 12 residues. With V trimmed by 6 bases and J by 4 bases, 1 base remained unmatched. Germline V CDR1 and CDR2: MDHEN, SYDVKM. The DNA of the CDR3 is TGTGCCAGCAGAACTAGCGGGTACGAGCAGTACTTC. This translates into CASRTSGYEQYF. Looking up the rest from reference TRBV28 and TRBJ2-7 gives the full variable domain: DVKVTQSSRYLVKRTGEKVFLECVQDMDHENMFWYRQDPGLGLRLIYFSYDVKMKEKGDIPEGYSVSREKKERFSLILESASTNQTSMYLCASRTSGYEQYFGPGTRLTVT.

This clonotype was detected many times. The rearrangement uses TRBV7-2 and TRBJ2-7, with a possible D match to TRBD1 (6 bases). Germline loops: CDR1 SGHTA, CDR2 FQGNSA. The CDR3 extends over 16 amino acids. V gave up 1 base and J gave up 1 base, with 14 bases separating them. The CDR3 spells CASSLGDTRTSYEQYV. The DNA of the CDR3 is TGTGCCAGCAGCTTAGGGGACACGCGGACGTCCTACGAGCAGTACGTC.